The rows below give T cell receptor beta chains drawn from one sample of a study of cytomegalovirus exposure and HLA in healthy donors. TCRdb keeps only in-frame clones here, not all; method: immunoSEQ multiplex PCR. Here the sample spans roughly 130,000 clones, about 90% being singletons. The sequencing input was PBMCs. The receptors shown here come from a man younger than 30 in good health and CMV-seronegative. CDR3s include the opening cysteine and the closing phenylalanine or tryptophan. D genes are given only for firm matches. Size is omitted from some rows. Given values are once, few, many or a class for expanded clones.

TRBJ1-3 | TRBV28 | . | . | TGTGCCAGCAGTTTAGGGCCCTCTGGAAACACCATATATTTT | CASSLGPSGNTIYF
TRBJ2-1 | TRBV25-1 | . | TRBD2 | TGTGCCACGACGAGCCTTGGAGAGCGGGGGGGCCCCAATGAGCAGTTCTTC | CATTSLGERGGPNEQFF
TRBJ1-2 | TRBV16 | . | TRBD1 | TGTGCCAGCAGCCCTGGACAGGGGTCGGGCTACACCTTC | CASSPGQGSGYTF
TRBJ2-1 | TRBV6-5 | . | . | TGTGCCAGCCGAGGCGGGGCGGTGGCTGAGCAGTTCTTC | CASRGGAVAEQFF
TRBJ1-1 | TRBV7-8 | . | . | TGTGCCAGCAGCTTAATTCAGGCCAGTCGAAGGACTGAAGCTTTCTTT | CASSLIQASRRTEAFF
TRBJ2-3 | TRBV5-1 | . | . | TGCGCCAGCAGCTTGAGAACGGCAGATACGCAGTATTTT | CASSLRTADTQYF
TRBJ1-5 | TRBV11-2 | . | . | TGTGCCAGCAGCTTAGATCGGAGTCAGCCCCAGCATTTT | CASSLDRSQPQHF
TRBJ2-5 | TRBV4-3 | . | . | TGCGCCAGCAGCCAAGAGGCAGGGGCAATAGGCCAAGAGACCCAGTACTTC | CASSQEAGAIGQETQYF
TRBJ2-5 | TRBV5-8 | once | . | TGTGCCAGCAGCTTGGATTCGGAAGGGGGTCAGACCCAGTACTTC | CASSLDSEGGQTQYF
TRBJ2-5 | TRBV6-5 | . | . | TGTGCCAGCAGTCGCCTCAGGGAGACCCAGTACTTC | CASSRLRETQYF
TRBJ1-4 | TRBV28 | few | TRBD1 | TGTGCCAGCAGTTACGGGGGACAGGACGGAGAAAAACTGTTTTTT | CASSYGGQDGEKLFF
TRBJ2-5 | TRBV11-2 | . | . | TGTGCCAGCCGAACCGGAGAGACCCAGTACTTC | CASRTGETQYF
TRBJ1-1 | TRBV28 | . | . | TGTGCCAGCACCCAGAACACTGAAGCTTTCTTT | CASTQNTEAFF
TRBJ2-7 | TRBV12-5 | . | TRBD1 | TGTGCTAGTGGTTTGGTACTCGGGCTGGGACAGGGGTTCTACGAGCAGTACTTC | CASGLVLGLGQGFYEQYF
TRBJ2-7 | TRBV7-9 | once | TRBD2 | TGTGCCAGCAGCTTATGGGAGGGGGAGCAGTACTTC | CASSLWEGEQYF
TRBJ1-1 | TRBV13 | . | . | TGTGCCAGCAGCCCGCCGGGACTTCACACTGAAGCTTTCTTT | CASSPPGLHTEAFF
TRBJ2-7 | TRBV5-4 | . | TRBD2 | TGTGCCACCCGAACTAGCGGTAGTGTGTACGAGCAGTACTTC | CATRTSGSVYEQYF
TRBJ2-7 | TRBV6-5 | . | . | TGTGCCAGCAGTCACACCTCAGGGGCGAGAGAGCAGTACTTC | CASSHTSGAREQYF
TRBJ2-7 | TRBV21-1 | . | . | TGTGCCAGCAGCAAAGCTCTAGAAGACAGGAGCTCCTACGAGCAGTACTTC | CASSKALEDRSSYEQYF
TRBJ2-5 | TRBV5-1 | . | TRBD1 | TGCGCCAGCAGCATGCAGGGGGCAGAGACCCAGTACTTC | CASSMQGAETQYF
TRBJ2-5 | TRBV6-7 | . | . | TGTGCCAGCAGTTACTCTCGGGTTGAAGAGACCCAGTACTTC | CASSYSRVEETQYF
TRBJ2-1 | TRBV12-5 | once | . | TGTGCTAGTGGCCGGCCTCGGGGGGCCGACAATGAGCAGTTCTTC | CASGRPRGADNEQFF
TRBJ1-2 | TRBV7-9 | once | . | TGTGCCAGCAGCCCTACAGGGAATTATGGCTACACCTTC | CASSPTGNYGYTF
TRBJ1-1 | TRBV19 | . | TRBD1 | TGTGCCAGTAGGGCTGCCGGGACAGGGTCGAACACTGAAGCTTTCTTT | CASRAAGTGSNTEAFF
TRBJ1-5 | TRBV2 | . | TRBD1 | TGTGCCAGCAGTCGGACAGGTCAGCCCCAGCATTTT | CASSRTGQPQHF
TRBJ1-3 | TRBV2 | few | TRBD1 | TGTGCCAGCAGTCCTCGGACAGGCTCAGGAAACACCATATATTTT | CASSPRTGSGNTIYF
TRBJ2-2 | TRBV2 | once | . | TGTGCCAGCAGGGAGAAGAACACCGGGGAGCTGTTTTTT | CASREKNTGELFF
TRBJ1-2 | TRBV29-1 | . | . | TGCAGCGTTGAAGGCCCGCCGGGAGGACCCATAGGATATGGCTACACCTTC | CSVEGPPGGPIGYGYTF
TRBJ1-2 | TRBV19 | few | . | TGTGCCAGTAGTATAGTAACCACAGGTCCCGGTTACGGCTACACCTTC | CASSIVTTGPGYGYTF
TRBJ2-2 | TRBV7-2 | . | . | TGTGCCAGCAGCTCACAGGGCCGTCTAAACGGGGAGCTGTTTTTT | CASSSQGRLNGELFF
TRBJ2-1 | TRBV28 | once | TRBD2 | TGTGCCAGCCGCGCCGAATTAGCGGGAGGTAGCAATGAGCAGTTCTTC | CASRAELAGGSNEQFF
TRBJ2-7 | TRBV27 | few | TRBD2 | TGTGCCAGCAGTCCAGGGACTAGCGGGAGTTACGAGCAGTACTTC | CASSPGTSGSYEQYF
TRBJ1-6 | TRBV6-1 | . | TRBD1 | TGTGCCAGCACCTCCCGGGACAGGGGGAATTCACCCCTCCACTTT | CASTSRDRGNSPLHF
TRBJ2-5 | TRBV5-8 | few | . | TGTGCCAGCAGCTTAGGGCCGGGGGAAGGGGAGACCCAGTACTTC | CASSLGPGEGETQYF
TRBJ1-5 | TRBV2 | few | TRBD1 | TGTGCCAGCAGTGGAGACAGGGGTTCCGGTCAGCCCCAGCATTTT | CASSGDRGSGQPQHF
TRBJ2-7 | TRBV27 | . | . | TGTGCCAGCAGTTCGACAGGCTTCCACGAGCAGTACTTC | CASSSTGFHEQYF
TRBJ2-1 | TRBV6-5 | . | . | TGTGCCAGCAGTTACTCACCAAAGGCTAGCTACAATGAGCAGTTCTTC | CASSYSPKASYNEQFF
TRBJ1-1 | TRBV27 | . | TRBD1 | TGTGCCAGCAGTTTATCGGGACAGGGTATGAACACTGAAGCTTTCTTT | CASSLSGQGMNTEAFF
TRBJ1-1 | TRBV18 | . | . | TGTGCCAGCTCACCCGTGCCAGGGGAAGCTTTCTTT | CASSPVPGEAFF
TRBJ2-7 | TRBV6-5 | . | . | TGTGCCAGCTCTTCGTCCCGACAGCCACTCTACGAGCAGTACTTC | CASSSSRQPLYEQYF
TRBJ1-2 | TRBV2 | . | TRBD1 | TGTGCCAGCAGGGGGACAGGGGTTACCTATGGCTACACCTTC | CASRGTGVTYGYTF
TRBJ2-2 | TRBV5-4 | . | . | TGTGCCAGCAGCTTGGCCGGTCATAACACCGGGGAGCTGTTTTTT | CASSLAGHNTGELFF
TRBJ1-2 | TRBV6-5 | few | . | TGTGCCAGCAGTTACTCGACAGGAAACTATGGCTACACCTTC | CASSYSTGNYGYTF
TRBJ2-7 | TRBV9 | . | TRBD2 | TGTGCCAGCAGCGTAGGGGCGGGAGGGCGTTACGAGCAGTACTTC | CASSVGAGGRYEQYF
TRBJ2-3 | TRBV5-4 | . | TRBD1 | TGTGCCAGCAGCTTGACCGACAGGGGGGCAGATACGCAGTATTTT | CASSLTDRGADTQYF